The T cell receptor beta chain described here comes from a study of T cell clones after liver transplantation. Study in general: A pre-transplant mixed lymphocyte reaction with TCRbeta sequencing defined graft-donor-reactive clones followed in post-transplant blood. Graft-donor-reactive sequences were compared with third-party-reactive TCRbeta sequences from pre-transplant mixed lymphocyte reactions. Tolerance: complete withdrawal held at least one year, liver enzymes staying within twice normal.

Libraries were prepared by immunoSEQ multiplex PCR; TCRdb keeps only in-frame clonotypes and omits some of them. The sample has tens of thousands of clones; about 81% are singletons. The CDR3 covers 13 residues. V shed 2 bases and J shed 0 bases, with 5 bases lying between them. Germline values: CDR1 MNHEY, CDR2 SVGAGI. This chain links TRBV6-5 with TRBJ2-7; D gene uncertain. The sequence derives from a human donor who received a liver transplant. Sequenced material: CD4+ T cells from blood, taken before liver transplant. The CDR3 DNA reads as TGTGCCAGCAGTTACAGGTACTCCTACGAGCAGTACTTC. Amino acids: CASSYRYSYEQYF.